What follows describes a single TCR beta chain. What antigen it recognizes has not been identified. Per-base qualities were not stored, and no clone one base away is much larger. The sample originates from a study of regulatory T cells in long-lasting Graves disease listed by TCRdb under 2021. Regarding the complete study: In the newly diagnosed Graves' disease group, patients had been taking antithyroid drugs for less than 3 months. The study was conducted in China and was registered as a clinical trial. A total of 35 or so samples were covered by TCR sequencing, comprising some 13 persistent and around 20 newly diagnosed Graves' disease patients. Persistent Graves' disease patients were compared with newly diagnosed Graves' disease patients by peripheral blood TCR sequencing and RNA sequencing.

Library method: multiplex PCR. The sequencer was an Illumina HiSeq 4000. To build TCR beta libraries, CDR3 regions were amplified by Arm-PCR using iRepertoire HTBI primers. Before sequencing, the PCR products underwent gel purification. The authors' analysis ran thus. Across samples, about 64 TRBV and 13 to 15 TRBJ segments were identified and used for gene usage analysis of CDR3 amino acid clonotypes. COPE and FqMerger were used to merge filtered high-quality paired reads into contigs. BLAST was used to align contigs to IMGT TRBV, TRBD and TRBJ reference genes, with CDR3 defined following IMGT. Any clonotype with a frequency above 0.1% was counted as a highly expanded clone. Shannon entropy was used to measure repertoire diversity, and the Gini coefficient was used to measure V-J evenness. A clonotype was considered public if more than one individual shared it. TCRdb cleaned the public reads at Q25 with fastp, built clones with MiXCR and kept in-frame beta chains. Merged by CDR3 protein, the rows form single entries marked with the most common genes and DNA. It is TCRdb's table, rather than the study itself, that gives the V and J calls and clone size. The sample table contains about 560,000 distinct CDR3 sequences; only one count was recorded for 15% to 20% of them. The ten largest clones take up 12% of the sample.

According to the study, the label for this sample's time point signals: newly diagnosed GD, antithyroid drugs for less than 3 months. RNA was extracted from PBMCs in TRIzol for both TCR sequencing and RNA sequencing. Graves' disease was diagnosed according to American Thyroid Association guidelines. Recruitment of patients was carried out at an endocrinology department in Xi'an, China. Each patient gave approximately 10 milliliters of peripheral blood, collected in an EDTA anticoagulant tube. PBMCs were isolated by Ficoll Paque Plus density gradient separation without further T cell sorting. An Agilent 2100 Bioanalyzer and agarose gel were used to assess RNA quality, and a NanoDrop 2000 was used to measure RNA concentration. The research as a whole found: The authors acknowledged the small sample size as a limitation that may reduce accuracy. Lower TCR Shannon entropy and fewer highly expanded clones were observed in persistent Graves' disease patients than in newly diagnosed patients, which suggested clonal expansion. Because the primary lesion, thyroid tissue, could not be accessed, the study looked at peripheral blood alone. A larger number of public clonotypes was shared among persistent patients (more than 2,500) than among newly diagnosed patients (roughly 970). Only the TCR beta chain was sequenced and analyzed.

The data also belong to a second study, concerning T cells in Graves' hyperthyroidism and ophthalmopathy. The second study's authors report: Graves' hyperthyroidism was defined as stable when no progression to ophthalmopathy occurred over 18 months of follow-up. Hyperthyroidism patients were aged 18 to 65 years and newly diagnosed, with disease duration of less than 2 months. Any patient with an uncontrolled infection, another autoimmune disease, pregnancy or lactation was excluded. Diagnoses were based on clinical symptoms, serum thyroxine and TRAb, thyroid ultrasound and orbital computed tomography. For the first round of RT-PCR on the TCR CDR3, the HTBI primer set was used together with the Qiagen OneStep RT-PCR kit. Most expanded thyroid clonotypes (frequency above 0.001) were also found in blood, which suggests that blood repertoires may mirror thyroid immune responses. A model built on a 13 V-J signature distinguished ophthalmopathy from stable hyperthyroidism, reaching about 89% sensitivity and around 81% specificity in cross-validation and 80%/75% in testing. In validation, the model predicted progression to ophthalmopathy a median of roughly 6.2 months before onset, with roughly 70% sensitivity and just under 75% specificity. TCR V-J signatures able to tell the groups apart were searched for in a discovery cohort of some 100 patients, of whom under 45 had Graves' ophthalmopathy and more than 55 had stable Graves' hyperthyroidism. Prospective prediction of ophthalmopathy was tested in an independent validation cohort consisting of about 19 hyperthyroidism patients and approximately 16 patients who later progressed to ophthalmopathy. The roughly 100 discovery patients were randomly split 7:3 into training and test sets. Thyroid tissue and blood T-cell repertoires from six Graves' hyperthyroidism patients were also compared in the study. After sampling, hyperthyroidism patients received methimazole starting at 30 mg daily, and ophthalmopathy patients received high-dose intravenous methylprednisolone. Libraries were constructed in a second round of multiplex PCR, after which size selection and purification were performed. Paired-end sequencing of the libraries was performed with 100 bp reads on an Illumina HiSeq2000. Raw data were processed with SOAPnuke, discarding reads with adapters, uncalled bases, mean Phred below 15, or no exact constant-primer or identifier match. High-quality paired reads were merged with COPE v1.2.5, and unique nucleotide sequences were defined as clonotypes. MiTCR v1.1 was used to align the clonotypes against IMGT TRBV, TRBD and TRBJ reference segments. Analysis was restricted to V-J combinations with a frequency above 0.0001, which covered about 99% of repertoires. The TCS score was defined as the ratio of F50 (clonal expansion) to E x V (chaos), calculated using BLOSUM62-based TCRdist between CDR3 peptides within each V-J. Welch's t-statistics and random forest reduced roughly 540 V-J features to fewer than 15, which were used in a naive Bayes classifier (R e1071). No statistical method was used to fix the sample size in advance, and group allocation was not hidden from the investigators. The paper reports TCR Vbeta CDR3 sequencing of roughly 140 peripheral blood samples: 43 ophthalmopathy, some 80 hyperthyroidism and 17 progressor patients.

The specimen was peripheral blood mononuclear cells (PBMCs), collected at new diagnosis, from a patient treated with antithyroid drugs. The TCR sequence derives from a young man with Graves disease. Donor details come from another sample of the same person, matched by shared clones.

The bases are TGTGCCAGCACCTCGGGACTAGCCTTTCATGAGCAGTACTTC. Its coded protein is CASTSGLAFHEQYF. The V and J segments used are TRBV6-1 and TRBJ2-7, and 9 junction bases match TRBD2. Inclusive of the bounding cysteine and phenylalanine, the CDR3 is 14 residues long. Only CDR3 DNA is held: 42 bases, read in frame from base 1. As encoded in the germline V gene, CDR1 is MNHNS while CDR2 is SASEGT. V is pruned by 7 bases and J by 7 bases, leaving 11 bases of the junction without a gene match.